The 28 T cell receptor beta chains below were found in one sample sequenced in a study of cytomegalovirus exposure and HLA in healthy donors. This PCR relied on a set of 60 Vbeta primers and 13 Jbeta primers. This table comes from immunoSEQ multiplex PCR, and its TCRdb copy is limited to in-frame clones, with some not included. The sample holds 200,000 to 300,000 clones; around 80% are singletons and the top ten take 4.5% to 6%. The sequenced sample was PBMCs. The receptors come from a woman between 35 and 50 years old in good health and CMV-seropositive.

The rearrangement links TRBV27 to TRBJ1-1; TRBD1 aligns across 9 bases. CDR1 and CDR2 from the germline V gene are MNHEY and SMNVEV (reference sequence). V gave up 5 bases and J gave up 1 base; unmatched junction bases: 8. The CDR3 runs 16 residues. CDR3 DNA: TGTGCCAGCAGTAGAAACCCGGGACAGGGGAACACTGAAGCTTTCTTT. Translation gives CASSRNPGQGNTEAFF.

The gene calls are TRBV11-3 and TRBJ2-7; TRBD2 agrees at 15 bases. The V segment lost 1 base and the J segment 5 bases; nucleotides outside the gene matches: 3. The CDR3 consists of 16 residues. Germline CDR1 is SGHNT and CDR2 is YENEEA. Here the CDR3 reads CASSLGTSGRVDEQYF. For the CDR3, the DNA is TGTGCCAGCAGCTTAGGGACTAGCGGGAGGGTCGACGAGCAGTACTTC.

The CDR3 spells CASSRTGTTNEKLFF. CDR3 sequence (DNA): TGCGCCAGCAGCCGCACAGGGACAACTAATGAAAAACTGTTTTTT. V and J are TRBV4-1 and TRBJ1-4; D might be TRBD1 (6 bases). The V end was cut by 4 bases, the J end by 0 bases, with 9 bases between. The germline gives CDR1 MGHRA, CDR2 YSYEKL. The CDR3 consists of 15 residues.

In nucleotides, the CDR3 is TGTGCCAGCAGTATCGGGACTAGCGTCGGGGAGCAGTACTTC. Protein sequence: CASSIGTSVGEQYF. This chain joins TRBV2 and TRBJ2-5, with 10 bases fitting TRBD2. Germline V lookup: CDR1 SNHLY, CDR2 FYNNEI. CDR3 size: 14 residues. The V and J ends lost 5 bases and 11 bases, in that order; junction bases with no gene match: 11.

The chain joins TRBV6-1 to TRBJ1-1; maybe TRBD1 (6 bases). CDR1 and CDR2 from the germline V gene are MNHNS and SASEGT. Trimming took off 6 bases at V and 2 bases at J, with 13 bases between the two ends. This CDR3 spans 14 amino acids. CDR3 in DNA: TGTGCCAGCAGGGGAACAGGGTTAAACACTGAAGCTTTCTTT. Its protein product is CASRGTGLNTEAFF.

V gene TRBV11-2 combines with J gene TRBJ2-5; D may be TRBD2 (6 bases). V gave up 5 bases and J gave up 2 bases, with 15 bases separating them. Germline CDR1 SGHAT, CDR2 FQNNGV. There are 15 residues in the CDR3. CDR3 in DNA: TGTGCCAGCAGCCAACCACTAGGGAGGCAAGAGACCCAGTACTTC. It translates to CASSQPLGRQETQYF.

This clone was seen only once. This rearrangement joins TRBV14 to TRBJ2-1, with TRBD1 identical over 9 bases. CDR1 SGHDN and CDR2 FVKESK come from the germline V gene. The CDR3 loop spans 16 amino acids. V gave up 4 bases and J gave up 3 bases; unmatched junction bases: 7. In nucleotides, the CDR3 is TGTGCCAGCAGCCCCCGGACAGGGGCGAACTACAATGAGCAGTTCTTC. It encodes CASSPRTGANYNEQFF.

The gene calls are TRBV21-1 and TRBJ2-1; the table's D call TRBD2 went unverified against the DNA. TRBV21-1 is flagged as a pseudogene. The CDR3 length is 21 residues. CDR3 protein: CASSKAPGTSGRPHPYNEQFF. In DNA form, the CDR3 reads TGTGCCAGCAGCAAAGCGCCGGGGACTAGCGGGAGACCTCATCCCTACAATGAGCAGTTCTTC.

This clone occurred a few times. The V call is TRBV29-1, the J call TRBJ2-5; TRBD2 matches 7 bases. The CDR3 covers 14 residues. CDR1 and CDR2 (germline): SQVTM, ANQGSEA. The V and J ends lost 4 bases and 3 bases, in that order; junction bases with no gene match: 8. In DNA form, the CDR3 reads TGCAGCGTTGGAATCTTGGGGGGGAAAGAGACCCAGTACTTC. Translation: CSVGILGGKETQYF.

The rearrangement joins TRBV6-5 to TRBJ2-3; 11 bases are a match to TRBD2. CDR1 MNHEY and CDR2 SVGAGI come from the germline V gene. This CDR3 has 15 amino acids. Trimming at V came to 7 bases and at J to 8 bases, leaving 11 bases not matched to a gene. The CDR3 DNA follows: TGTGCCAGCAACCGTGGGCTAGCGGGAGGAGGTACGCAGTATTTT. Its protein product is CASNRGLAGGGTQYF.

Only one count was recorded for this clone. The junction and the germline gene differ at one end; a read error may be behind it. The J gene is TRBJ2-1, the V gene TRBV7-9; TRBD2 agrees at 15 bases. This CDR3 is built from 16 residues. The germline CDR1 and CDR2 sequences are SEHNR and FQNEAQ (reference sequence). The CDR3 DNA follows: TGTTCCAGCAGCCGTTCGGGGACTAGCGGGAGGAATGAGCAGTTCTTC. Amino acid sequence: CSSSRSGTSGRNEQFF.

V usage is TRBV6-1 and J usage is TRBJ2-7, with 13 bases lining up with TRBD2. Germline V lookup: CDR1 MNHNS, CDR2 SASEGT. This CDR3 has 14 amino acids. After removal of 5 bases from V and 6 bases from J, the junction contained 4 bases not matched to a gene. The CDR3: CASSTGLAGPEQYF. The DNA of the CDR3 is TGTGCCAGCAGTACGGGACTAGCGGGACCCGAGCAGTACTTC.

The rearrangement joins TRBV9 to TRBJ2-3; 7 bases match TRBD1. CDR1 and CDR2 from the germline V gene are SGDLS and YYNGEE. This CDR3 comprises 15 residues. J lost 0 bases, V lost 6 bases, and 7 bases had no gene match. CDR3 residues: CASTLGQDSTDTQYF. The CDR3 nucleotides read TGTGCCAGCACCCTCGGACAGGATAGCACAGATACGCAGTATTTT.

This clone came up a few times. The chain joins TRBV9 to TRBJ2-6; a weak D match, TRBD1 (5 bases). V lost 6 bases and J lost 0, with 10 bases in between. This CDR3 contains 15 residues. Germline CDR1 is SGDLS and CDR2 is YYNGEE. The CDR3 loop is CASTRTGSGANVLTF. CDR3 sequence (DNA): TGTGCCAGCACCCGAACAGGCTCTGGGGCCAACGTCCTGACTTTC.

The chain employs TRBV2 and TRBJ1-2, with TRBD1 identical over 10 bases. CDR1 SNHLY and CDR2 FYNNEI come from the germline V gene. There are 16 residues in the CDR3. V lost 7 bases to trimming and J lost 6 bases; unmatched junction nucleotides: 14. In nucleotides, the CDR3 is TGTGCCAGCAAGGTTGGACAGGGGGTCGGCAGGAATGGCTACACCTTC. Translating it yields CASKVGQGVGRNGYTF.

The rearrangement links TRBV30 to TRBJ2-5; 7 bases fit TRBD2. This CDR3 comprises 15 residues. The J segment lost 2 bases and the V segment lost 2 bases, leaving 8 bases of the junction unmatched. CDR1 GTSNPN and CDR2 SVGIG come from the germline V gene (reference sequence). CDR3 amino acids: CAWSPGLAAQETQYF. The CDR3 DNA sequence: TGTGCCTGGAGTCCTGGGCTAGCGGCACAAGAGACCCAGTACTTC.

V and J are TRBV11-2 and TRBJ1-1, with D possibly matching TRBD1 (5 bases). The V and J ends lost 4 bases and 4 bases respectively, with 10 bases between them. CDR1 is SGHAT, CDR2 FQNNGV, per germline. The CDR3 totals 13 residues. CDR3 amino acids: CASSSSGITEAFF. As DNA, the CDR3 is TGTGCCAGCAGCTCCTCAGGGATCACTGAAGCTTTCTTT.

V gene TRBV30 combines with J gene TRBJ1-5; a possible D gene is TRBD1 (5 bases). Germline CDR1 GTSNPN, CDR2 SVGIG (reference sequence). This CDR3 has 16 residues. The V end was cut by 1 base, the J end by 0 bases, with 13 bases between. CDR3 amino acids: CAWSERQGLSNQPQHF. The CDR3 DNA follows: TGTGCCTGGAGTGAACGGCAGGGACTTAGCAATCAGCCCCAGCATTTT.

The rearrangement links TRBV29-1 to TRBJ1-1, with 12 positions matching TRBD1. The CDR3 spans 15 residues. With 4 bases clipped from V and 1 base from J, the junction kept 4 bases outside the gene matches. Germline values: CDR1 SQVTM, CDR2 ANQGSEA. The CDR3 nucleotides read TGCAGCGTTGGCGGGGACAGGGGGCCGAACACTGAAGCTTTCTTT. Amino acids: CSVGGDRGPNTEAFF.

The rearrangement joins TRBV30 to TRBJ2-7; unclear D gene. The V end lost 1 base, the J end lost 3 bases, and 7 bases lay between the germline ends. The CDR3 totals 12 residues. Germline CDR1 reads GTSNPN; CDR2 reads SVGIG (reference sequence). This CDR3 is CAWSDPGYEQYF. CDR3 nucleotide sequence: TGTGCCTGGAGTGATCCGGGCTACGAGCAGTACTTC.

V is TRBV7-2 and J is TRBJ2-3; D remains unclear. This CDR3 is 15 amino acids long. V gave up 3 bases and J gave up 4 bases, with 14 bases separating them. Germline CDR1 is SGHTA and CDR2 is FQGNSA. The CDR3 reads CASSFRKAAADTQYF. The DNA for the CDR3 is TGTGCCAGCAGCTTTCGTAAGGCGGCGGCAGATACGCAGTATTTT.

The chain employs TRBV7-9 and TRBJ1-1, with D possibly being TRBD1 (5 bases). This CDR3 is built from 16 residues. V gave up 4 bases and J gave up 3 bases, with 18 bases separating them. From germline, CDR1 is SEHNR and CDR2 FQNEAQ (reference sequence). CDR3: CASSWGGGSGYTEAFF. The CDR3 nucleotides read TGTGCCAGCAGCTGGGGTGGTGGGTCAGGGTACACTGAAGCTTTCTTT.

V usage is TRBV6-1 and J usage is TRBJ1-1, with a possible D match to TRBD1 (5 bases). V was trimmed by 2 bases and J by 11 bases, leaving 12 bases between them. This CDR3 has 12 amino acids. CDR1 is MNHNS and CDR2 is SASEGT in the germline V gene. The CDR3 region is CASSEMKGKAFF. The DNA for the CDR3 is TGTGCCAGCAGTGAAATGAAGGGGAAGGCTTTCTTT.

V and J are TRBV6-6 and TRBJ2-4, with D perhaps matching TRBD1 (6 bases). The CDR3 covers 15 residues. The ends were cut back, 6 bases at V and 1 base at J, with 13 bases in the middle. From germline, CDR1 is MNHNY and CDR2 SVGAGI (reference sequence). This CDR3 reads CASRNRELAKNIQYF. The CDR3 DNA follows: TGTGCCAGCAGAAACAGGGAGTTGGCCAAAAACATTCAGTACTTC.

The chain uses TRBV11-2 and TRBJ2-7; 8 bases match TRBD1. There are 14 residues in the CDR3. CDR1 SGHAT and CDR2 FQNNGV come from the germline V gene. The J segment lost 0 bases and the V segment lost 7 bases, leaving 5 bases of the junction unmatched. The CDR3 region is CASNRDRLSYEQYF. CDR3 DNA: TGTGCCAGCAACCGGGACAGGCTCTCCTACGAGCAGTACTTC.

This rearrangement joins TRBV20-1 to TRBJ1-1; D unclear. CDR3 length equals 11 residues. Germline assignment: CDR1 DFQATT and CDR2 SNEGSKA (reference sequence). The V gene lost 7 bases and the J gene lost 1 base, with 7 bases spanning the gap. The CDR3 protein is CSVPKNTEAFF. The DNA of the CDR3 is TGCAGTGTCCCCAAGAACACTGAAGCTTTCTTT.

The chain carries TRBV30 and TRBJ2-5; no definite D call. Trimming left V 3 bases short and J 5 bases short, with 10 bases between. Germline assignment: CDR1 GTSNPN and CDR2 SVGIG (reference sequence). This CDR3 has 12 residues. The CDR3 DNA reads TGTGCCTGGAGGCCAGAGGTCGAGACCCAGTACTTC. Protein sequence: CAWRPEVETQYF.

The rearrangement uses TRBV4-2 and TRBJ2-6; D is perhaps TRBD1 (5 bases). Looked up from germline, CDR1 is LGHNA and CDR2 is YNFKEQ. The CDR3 covers 15 residues. With 1 base removed from V and 10 bases from J, the gap between germline ends came to 14 bases. CDR3 amino acids: CASSQVQVSRNVLTF. In DNA, the CDR3 is TGTGCCAGCAGCCAAGTACAGGTTTCTCGGAACGTCCTGACTTTC.